Sequencing of this TCR beta chain was carried out in a study of blood T cell repertoires in COVID-19. V dropped 5 bases and J dropped 0; count of bases not matched to a gene: 1. There are 13 residues in the CDR3. CDR1 and CDR2 (germline): SGHRS, YFSETQ. Participants spanned ages roughly 18 to 90 years and resided in roughly 26 US areas. Clinical histories supplied by participants themselves formed the basis of cohort assignment. This table comes from immunoSEQ multiplex PCR, and its TCRdb copy is limited to in-frame clones, with some not included. This table holds roughly 180,000 clones, about 84% found once.

The TCR comes from a woman aged 40 to 50 with acute COVID-19. Sample: PBMCs or T cells enriched from blood (not recorded which). The rearrangement joins TRBV5-1 to TRBJ2-5; the match to TRBD1 covers 7 bases. The CDR3 nucleotides are TGCGCCAGCAGACAGGGGAACCAAGAGACCCAGTACTTC. This gives the protein CASRQGNQETQYF.